This T cell receptor beta chain was recovered during a study of blood T cell repertoires in COVID-19. As for the study in general: Acute and convalescent COVID-19 specimens originated in the United States, Italy and Spain.

Germline loops: CDR1 SGHRS, CDR2 YFSETQ. The CDR3 is 15 amino acids. With V trimmed by 5 bases and J by 6 bases, 9 bases remained unmatched. In the authors' workflow: Amplifying reference gene primers gave estimates of nucleated cell counts. Assay used: immunoSEQ multiplex PCR; TCRdb lists only in-frame clones, some missing. V, J and clone size derive from that table, while D and trimming were established from the DNA sequence. The sample has roughly 70,000 clones; roughly 80% are singletons. Patients in Seattle were enrolled during active infection, then followed longitudinally. The sequenced material came from peripheral blood. The genes are TRBV5-1 and TRBJ1-5; 9 bases are a match to TRBD1. This sequence was found in a man aged 55 to 69 with COVID-19, enrolled during active disease. Written as DNA, the CDR3 is TGCGCCAGCAGAGAGGGACAGGGAACGGGTCAGCCCCAGCATTTT. Protein product: CASREGQGTGQPQHF.